These 32 T cell receptor beta chains originate from one sample sequenced in a study of beta chain features in type 1 diabetes. Overall study findings and caveats: Shortening that was moderate but significant affected the TCRB CDR3s of Type 1 diabetes patients in all four CD4+ subsets.

These receptors have no known antigen. Expressed TCRB transcripts were sequenced because the entire RNA isolate underwent reverse transcription. The data were produced by immunoSEQ multiplex PCR, yet TCRdb's version contains in-frame clones alone and is incomplete. The sample consists of roughly 28,000 clones, 56% of them appearing once. The sequencing input was Tregs from blood. These TCRs come from a woman aged 18-29 years with type 1 diabetes.

CDR3: CASSPKETQYF. CDR3 DNA sequence: TGTGCCAGCAGTCCTAAAGAGACCCAGTACTTC. The V and J genes are TRBV6-5 and TRBJ2-5; D is uncertain. This CDR3 contains 11 residues. Germline-derived CDR1 and CDR2 are MNHEY and SVGAGI. The V end was cut by 5 bases, the J end by 3 bases, with 4 bases between.

The chain is built from TRBV28 and TRBJ2-4; a weak D match, TRBD2 (6 bases). The CDR3 runs to 15 residues. CDR1 and CDR2 from the germline V gene are MDHEN and SYDVKM. The V end was cut by 1 base, the J end by 3 bases, with 10 bases between. The CDR3 region is CASSLLLADKNIQYF. The CDR3 DNA reads as TGTGCCAGCAGTTTATTACTAGCTGACAAAAACATTCAGTACTTC.

This clone turned up a few times. This chain connects TRBV10-3 to TRBJ1-1; D not resolved. In germline, CDR1 is ENHRY, CDR2 SYGVKD. CDR3 length: 16 residues. Deletions cut 0 bases from V and 0 bases from J, with 11 bases between. CDR3 loop: CAISESKGTVNTEAFF. CDR3 bases: TGTGCCATCAGTGAGTCGAAAGGCACAGTGAACACTGAAGCTTTCTTT.

The rearrangement links TRBV28 to TRBJ1-5; D not resolved. The germline V and J ends were trimmed by 8 bases and 7 bases, with 18 bases remaining between them. The CDR3 is 14 amino acids. Germline lookup yields CDR1 MDHEN and CDR2 SYDVKM. The CDR3 loop reads CASRPGGLWQPQHF. The CDR3 DNA follows: TGTGCCAGCCGACCTGGAGGGTTGTGGCAGCCCCAGCATTTT.

The V and J genes are TRBV6-5 and TRBJ1-5, with a tentative D call TRBD1 (5 bases). The germline V gene encodes CDR1 MNHEY and CDR2 SVGAGI. V was shortened by 6 bases and J by 2 bases, with 11 bases between the two germline ends. The CDR3 runs 14 residues. The CDR3 DNA follows: TGTGCCAGCAGCCCCGGACACGGCAATCAGCCCCAGCATTTT. This encodes CASSPGHGNQPQHF.

The CDR3 DNA reads as TGTGCCAGCAGCCTACGAGGGGAGCAGTTCTTC. It codes for CASSLRGEQFF. V usage is TRBV7-8 and J usage is TRBJ2-1; tentatively, D is TRBD2 (5 bases). The CDR3 has 11 residues. With 5 bases removed from V and 10 bases from J, the gap between germline ends came to 9 bases. Germline CDR1 reads SGHVS; CDR2 reads FQNEAQ.

V usage is TRBV10-3 and J usage is TRBJ2-7; D might be TRBD2 (5 bases). The CDR3 covers 17 residues. The V and J ends lost 6 bases and 0 bases respectively, with 21 bases between them. Germline V gene sequence: CDR1 ENHRY, CDR2 SYGVKD. The CDR3: CAIRAGGLDGSSYEQYV. The CDR3 DNA is TGTGCCATCAGGGCGGGTGGATTGGACGGAAGCTCCTACGAGCAGTACGTC.

This clone was found a few times. The chain is built from TRBV6-1 and TRBJ2-7; D may be TRBD2 (5 bases). With 5 bases removed from V and 4 bases from J, the gap between germline ends came to 15 bases. Germline CDR1 reads MNHNS; CDR2 reads SASEGT. This CDR3 region has 14 residues. CDR3 in amino acids: CASSPLASGYEQYV. The CDR3 bases are TGTGCCAGCAGTCCTTTAGCCTCGGGGTACGAGCAGTACGTC.

About this clone itself: An end of the junction differs from the germline gene, which may be a read error. The chain employs TRBV15 and TRBJ2-3; TRBD1 matches 11 bases. This CDR3 comprises 14 residues. Germline V gene sequence: CDR1 LNHNV, CDR2 YYDKDF (reference sequence). The DNA for the CDR3 is TGTGCCGCCAGCATAGGGACAGGGGGAGATACGCAGTATTTT. Translating gives CAASIGTGGDTQYF.

The gene calls are TRBV10-2 and TRBJ1-5, with 8 positions matching TRBD1. The germline gives CDR1 WSHSY, CDR2 SAAADI. V trimming: 5 bases; J trimming: 7 bases; junction bases outside the gene matches: 7. The CDR3 covers 14 residues. This CDR3 reads CASSYGQGGQPQHF. The CDR3 DNA sequence: TGCGCCAGCAGTTACGGACAGGGAGGACAGCCCCAGCATTTT.

This clone was detected a few times. The chain combines TRBV7-2 with TRBJ2-5; TRBD2 might be the D (5 bases). V was cut by 5 bases and J by 4 bases, with 14 bases left in between. The germline gives CDR1 SGHTA, CDR2 FQGNSA. The CDR3 runs to 14 residues. CDR3 region: CASSTSQSPETQYF. The DNA of the CDR3 is TGTGCCAGCAGCACTAGTCAGAGCCCAGAGACCCAGTACTTC.

The chain has TRBV6-1 and TRBJ1-2; TRBD1 is a possible D gene (6 bases). V gave up 1 base and J gave up 5 bases, with 20 bases separating them. This CDR3 contains 17 residues. Germline CDR1 MNHNS, CDR2 SASEGT. CDR3 residues: CASSEGFPGAGYYGYTF. Here the CDR3 DNA reads TGTGCCAGCAGTGAAGGCTTTCCAGGGGCGGGCTATTATGGCTACACCTTC.

In its sample, this clone was seen once. The chain recombines TRBV7-2 with TRBJ2-3; TRBD2 aligns across 8 bases. V shed 5 bases and J 5 bases; nucleotides not matched to a gene: 6. This CDR3 is built from 14 residues. Germline V gene lookup returns CDR1 SGHTA and CDR2 FQGNSA. For the CDR3, the DNA is TGTGCCAGCAGCAAAGGACTAGCTGGAGATACGCAGTATTTT. Amino acids: CASSKGLAGDTQYF.

This clone was found once. V usage is TRBV5-4 and J usage is TRBJ1-2, with 7 bases identical to TRBD1. The V and J ends lost 7 bases and 7 bases, in that order; junction bases with no gene match: 10. The CDR3 has 13 residues. Germline-derived CDR1 and CDR2 are SGHNT and YYREEE (reference sequence). The CDR3 bases are TGTGCCAGCCAAAAGGCAGGGGGTTTTGGCTACACCTTC. Protein sequence: CASQKAGGFGYTF.

V is TRBV30 and J is TRBJ1-5; TRBD1 matches at 10 bases. CDR1 and CDR2 (germline): GTSNPN, SVGIG (reference sequence). The V gene end was trimmed by 2 bases and the J gene end by 1 base; junction bases not matched to a gene: 8. There are 17 residues in the CDR3. In DNA, the CDR3 is TGTGCCTGGAGTAAGAAAAGACAGGGGGCGAGCAATCAGCCCCAGCATTTT. Residues: CAWSKKRQGASNQPQHF.

This chain connects TRBV5-1 to TRBJ2-5; 8 nucleotides align to TRBD2. Trimming removed 6 bases from V and 4 bases from J; junction bases left unmatched: 2. Germline assignment: CDR1 SGHRS and CDR2 YFSETQ. The CDR3 length is 12 residues. The CDR3 sequence is CASTGGGETQYF. DNA for the CDR3: TGCGCCAGCACCGGGGGGGGAGAGACCCAGTACTTC.

This chain joins TRBV28 and TRBJ2-7; TRBD2 matches at 9 bases. CDR3 length: 14 amino acids. J lost 4 bases, V lost 7 bases, and 8 bases had no gene match. Germline CDR1 and CDR2: MDHEN and SYDVKM. The CDR3 nucleotides read TGTGCCAGCAAGGTGAGGCTAGCGGGATACGAGCAGTACTTC. It translates to CASKVRLAGYEQYF.

CDR3: CAIRETGGANTEAFF. In nucleotides, the CDR3 is TGTGCCATCAGAGAGACAGGGGGCGCGAACACTGAAGCTTTCTTT. The chain uses TRBV10-3 and TRBJ1-1; 10 nucleotides agree with TRBD1. CDR3 size: 15 residues. CDR1 ENHRY and CDR2 SYGVKD come from the germline V gene. With 6 bases clipped from V and 1 base from J, the junction kept 5 bases outside the gene matches.

The table lists this clone with a few counts. The J gene is TRBJ2-7, the V gene TRBV30; D remains unclear. Per germline, CDR1 GTSNPN and CDR2 SVGIG (reference sequence). Deletions cut 3 bases from V and 2 bases from J, with 5 bases between. This CDR3 has 11 residues. CDR3 sequence reads: CAWRHTYEQYF. In DNA form, the CDR3 reads TGTGCCTGGAGGCACACCTACGAGCAGTACTTC. Variable domain in full (rest from reference TRBV30 and TRBJ2-7): SQTIHQWPATLVQPVGSPLSLECTVEGTSNPNLYWYRQAAGRGLQLLFYSVGIGQISSEVPQNLSASRPQDRQFILSSKKLLLSDSGFYLCAWRHTYEQYFGPGTRLTVT.

The chain is built from TRBV7-9 and TRBJ1-2; D ambiguous. V shed 4 bases and J shed 8 bases, with 11 bases lying between them. Germline CDR1 and CDR2: SEHNR and FQNEAQ (reference sequence). The CDR3 runs to 12 residues. CDR3: CASSSEAGGYTF. In DNA form, the CDR3 reads TGTGCCAGCAGCTCGGAGGCCGGGGGCTACACCTTC. The full variable domain, completed using reference TRBV7-9 and TRBJ1-2, is DTGVSQNPRHKITKRGQNVTFRCDPISEHNRLYWYRQTLGQGPEFLTYFQNEAQLEKSRLLSDRFSAERPKGSFSTLEIQRTEQGDSAMYLCASSSEAGGYTFGSGTRLTVV.

The chain is built from TRBV27 and TRBJ1-2, with D unclear. The CDR3 is 12 residues long. From germline, CDR1 is MNHEY and CDR2 SMNVEV (reference sequence). Trimming left V 3 bases short and J 6 bases short, with 8 bases between. CDR3 sequence reads: CASSFGGNGYTF. The CDR3 DNA reads TGTGCCAGCAGTTTTGGAGGGAATGGCTACACCTTC.

The table lists this clone with a few counts. The J gene is TRBJ2-1, the V gene TRBV18, with D perhaps matching TRBD2 (5 bases). The CDR3 covers 14 residues. Per the germline V gene, CDR1 is KGHSH and CDR2 is LQKENI. Trimming stripped 1 base from V and 9 bases from J, with 13 bases between. Written as DNA, the CDR3 is TGTGCCAGCTCACCACGGGAGCAAATCGGTGAGCAGTTCTTC. This translates into CASSPREQIGEQFF. Looking up the rest from reference TRBV18 and TRBJ2-1 gives the full variable domain: NAGVMQNPRHLVRRRGQEARLRCSPMKGHSHVYWYRQLPEEGLKFMVYLQKENIIDESGMPKERFSAEFPKEGPSILRIQQVVRGDSAAYFCASSPREQIGEQFFGPGTRLTVL.

This clone has a handful of counts. V is TRBV30 and J is TRBJ2-1; 16 bases fit TRBD2. Germline loops: CDR1 GTSNPN, CDR2 SVGIG (reference sequence). Trimming removed 5 bases from V and 5 bases from J; junction bases left unmatched: 3. The CDR3 covers 15 residues. The CDR3 nucleotides are TGTGCCTGGGGGACTAGCGGGAGGGCCAACAATGAGCAGTTCTTC. Residues: CAWGTSGRANNEQFF.

The sample holds a few counts of this clone. V gene TRBV6-5 combines with J gene TRBJ2-1; maybe TRBD2 (6 bases). Germline CDR1 reads MNHEY; CDR2 reads SVGAGI. The V and J ends lost 7 bases and 4 bases respectively, with 14 bases between them. This CDR3 spans 14 amino acids. CDR3 loop: CASTTRLVYNEQFF. The CDR3 DNA is TGTGCCAGCACCACACGACTAGTTTACAATGAGCAGTTCTTC.

J is TRBJ2-1 and V is TRBV28; the match to TRBD2 covers 7 bases. The CDR3 has 14 residues. Germline CDR1 reads MDHEN; CDR2 reads SYDVKM. The ends lost 4 bases at V and 6 bases at J; junction bases unmatched: 6. CDR3 residues: CASSSGLVPNEQFF. The CDR3 nucleotides are TGTGCCAGCAGTTCTGGACTAGTTCCCAATGAGCAGTTCTTC.

This rearrangement joins TRBV27 to TRBJ2-1, with D uncertain. Germline V gene data show CDR1 as MNHEY and CDR2 as SMNVEV (reference sequence). Trimming took 2 bases from V and 2 from J, leaving 22 bases between them. CDR3 size: 19 residues. The CDR3 sequence is CASSLHPRGSHKTYNEQFF. In DNA form, the CDR3 reads TGTGCCAGCAGTTTACATCCCCGTGGTAGCCACAAGACCTACAATGAGCAGTTCTTC.

This chain links TRBV14 with TRBJ2-1, with 8 positions matching TRBD2. This CDR3 is built from 13 residues. Trimming took 4 bases from V and 9 from J; bases not matched to a gene: 5. Germline CDR1 reads SGHDN; CDR2 reads FVKESK. CDR3 nucleotide sequence: TGTGCCAGCAGCCCCCCGGGGGGGATTGAGCAGTTCTTC. This translates into CASSPPGGIEQFF.

V is TRBV29-1 and J is TRBJ2-2; 12 nucleotides line up with TRBD1. Germline CDR1 is SQVTM and CDR2 is ANQGSEA. The CDR3 sequence is 15 residues long. Trimming took 4 bases from V and 4 from J; bases not matched to a gene: 4. The CDR3 nucleotides read TGCAGCGTTGTTGGGACAGGGGGCCTCACCGGGGAGCTGTTTTTT. Translating it yields CSVVGTGGLTGELFF.

The gene calls are TRBV7-2 and TRBJ2-5; 8 nucleotides match TRBD2. Germline values: CDR1 SGHTA, CDR2 FQGNSA. The CDR3 totals 13 residues. The J segment lost 4 bases and the V segment lost 2 bases, leaving 0 bases of the junction unmatched. The CDR3 loop reads CASSLLAGETQYF. CDR3 sequence (DNA): TGTGCCAGCAGCTTACTAGCGGGAGAGACCCAGTACTTC.

J is TRBJ2-3 and V is TRBV6-5, with TRBD2 matching over 11 bases. Trimming took 6 bases from V and 6 from J; bases not matched to a gene: 5. CDR1 and CDR2 (germline): MNHEY, SVGAGI. The CDR3 runs to 14 residues. CDR3 coding DNA: TGTGCCAGCAGCCTTAGCGGGAGGGGGGATACGCAGTATTTT. This encodes CASSLSGRGDTQYF.

The gene calls are TRBV5-1 and TRBJ2-1; 9 positions match TRBD2. Losses at the gene ends were 4 bases for V and 5 bases for J; bases not matched to a gene: 10. CDR3 size: 16 residues. Germline assignment: CDR1 SGHRS and CDR2 YFSETQ. The chain's CDR3 is CASSLLSGRFDNEQFF. CDR3 DNA: TGCGCCAGCAGCCTCCTCAGCGGGAGGTTCGACAATGAGCAGTTCTTC.

The chain has TRBV23-1 and TRBJ2-3; 11 positions match TRBD1. TRBV23-1 is filed as an ORF, its function uncertain. The J segment lost 6 bases and the V segment lost 7 bases, leaving 15 bases of the junction unmatched. CDR3 length: 17 amino acids. CDR3 sequence: CASTSQGQGETRDTQYF. CDR3 sequence (DNA): TGCGCCAGCACATCCCAGGGACAGGGGGAAACTCGGGATACGCAGTATTTT.